The next 24 T cell receptor beta chains were all read from a single sample in a study of blood T cell repertoires in COVID-19. Using immunoSEQ multiplex PCR, the repertoire was profiled, and TCRdb retains in-frame clones only, with some absent. The repertoire has around 70,000 clones, roughly 89% of them found once; the top ten carry over 7.5%. The specimen was peripheral blood. These receptors were collected from a man aged 30 to 39 with acute or convalescent COVID-19.

V is TRBV5-4 and J is TRBJ2-5; TRBD1 matches 7 bases. The CDR3 sequence is 12 residues long. V dropped 3 bases and J dropped 4; count of bases not matched to a gene: 0. The germline V gene encodes CDR1 SGHNT and CDR2 YYREEE (reference sequence). The CDR3 loop is CASSYRGETQYF. CDR3 in DNA: TGTGCCAGCAGCTACAGGGGAGAGACCCAGTACTTC.

With regard to this clone: Compared with germline, one end of the junction differs, possibly owing to a read error. The V gene is TRBV5-6, the J gene TRBJ2-1; D is ambiguous. This CDR3 is built from 11 residues. In germline, CDR1 is SGHDT, CDR2 YYEEEE. As DNA, the CDR3 is TGTGCCAGCGGCACCGTACGGAGCTTGCTCTTC. Translation gives CASGTVRSLLF.

J is TRBJ2-5 and V is TRBV3-1 (or the pseudogene TRBV3-2), with 7 bases identical to TRBD2. The germline CDR1 and CDR2 sequences are LGHDT and YNNKEL (reference sequence). The trim removed 4 bases at V and 5 bases at J, leaving 7 bases unmatched. The CDR3 is made up of 14 amino acids. CDR3: CASSPWTREETQYF. The DNA of the CDR3 is TGTGCCAGCAGCCCCTGGACTAGGGAGGAGACCCAGTACTTC.

The chain recombines TRBV3-1 (or the pseudogene TRBV3-2) with TRBJ2-7, with 13 bases aligning to TRBD2. CDR3 length: 15 residues. The germline gives CDR1 LGHDT, CDR2 YNNKEL (reference sequence). J lost 3 bases, V lost 6 bases, and 5 bases had no gene match. The CDR3: CASSTLAGGFYEQYF. As DNA, the CDR3 is TGTGCCAGCAGTACACTAGCGGGAGGGTTCTACGAGCAGTACTTC.

V gene TRBV5-1 combines with J gene TRBJ2-2; D is perhaps TRBD2 (6 bases). This CDR3 comprises 15 residues. The germline CDR1 and CDR2 sequences are SGHRS and YFSETQ. CDR3 DNA: TGCGAGGAGAAGTGGGGACTCCTGAACACCGGGGAGCTGTTTTTT. Translation: CEEKWGLLNTGELFF.

This sequence joins TRBV6-5 and TRBJ1-1; the D is unclear. The V and J ends lost 4 bases and 0 bases respectively, with 15 bases between them. The CDR3 length is 16 residues. The germline CDR1 and CDR2 sequences are MNHEY and SVGAGI. The CDR3 DNA follows: TGTGCCAGCAGTTCCACCGGACGGGGTATGAACACTGAAGCTTTCTTT. Its protein is CASSSTGRGMNTEAFF.

The V and J genes are TRBV2 and TRBJ2-1; TRBD1 might be the D (6 bases). V dropped 4 bases and J dropped 4 bases, with 17 bases sitting between them. The CDR3 contains 16 residues. Germline V lookup: CDR1 SNHLY, CDR2 FYNNEI. CDR3 DNA sequence: TGTGCCAGCAGTGGAGGTGTCGGGACACATTACAATGAGCAGTTCTTC. This codes for CASSGGVGTHYNEQFF.

The chain joins TRBV11-2 to TRBJ2-1; D call uncertain. V lost 8 bases to trimming and J lost 0 bases, with 8 bases between them. Germline CDR1 SGHAT, CDR2 FQNNGV. This CDR3 has 13 residues. CDR3 region: CASCALSYNEQFF. CDR3 in DNA: TGTGCCAGCTGCGCGCTCTCCTACAATGAGCAGTTCTTC.

The V gene is TRBV2, the J gene TRBJ2-3; D is possibly TRBD1 (6 bases). Germline loops: CDR1 SNHLY, CDR2 FYNNEI. Trimming took 6 bases from V and 3 from J, leaving 10 bases between them. The CDR3 is 13 residues long. The CDR3 bases are TGTGCCAGCAGGGGGGCAGCGACAGATACGCAGTATTTT. It translates to CASRGAATDTQYF.

This sequence joins TRBV18 and TRBJ2-7; weak D call: TRBD1 (5 bases). CDR1 is KGHSH, CDR2 LQKENI, per germline. CDR3 length equals 14 residues. With 3 bases removed from V and 0 bases from J, the gap between germline ends came to 9 bases. CDR3 in amino acids: CASSPTALSYEQYF. The CDR3 DNA reads as TGTGCCAGCTCACCGACAGCCCTCTCCTACGAGCAGTACTTC.

The rearrangement joins TRBV29-1 to TRBJ1-4, with 7 bases fitting TRBD1. Germline CDR1 SQVTM, CDR2 ANQGSEA. J lost 2 bases, V lost 7 bases, and 7 bases had no gene match. This CDR3 is built from 14 residues. CDR3 nucleotide sequence: TGCAGCGCCAGTTACAGGGGCACTAATGAAAAACTGTTTTTT. Protein sequence: CSASYRGTNEKLFF.

The chain has TRBV5-6 and TRBJ2-7, with 15 nucleotides matching TRBD2. V trimming: 4 bases; J trimming: 4 bases; junction bases outside the gene matches: 3. Germline CDR1 is SGHDT and CDR2 is YYEEEE. The CDR3 sequence is 15 residues long. CDR3 protein: CASSPGTSGRYEQYF. The CDR3 DNA is TGTGCCAGCAGCCCCGGGACTAGCGGGAGGTACGAGCAGTACTTC.

This chain connects TRBV5-4 to TRBJ2-6, with 8 bases fitting TRBD1. Germline V gene data show CDR1 as SGHNT and CDR2 as YYREEE (reference sequence). The CDR3 totals 16 residues. V lost 2 bases and J lost 4; bases outside the gene matches: 5. The CDR3 sequence: CASSLEQGAGANVLTF. The CDR3 DNA sequence: TGTGCCAGCAGCTTAGAGCAGGGGGCAGGGGCCAACGTCCTGACTTTC. Looking up the rest from reference TRBV5-4 and TRBJ2-6 gives the full variable domain: ETGVTQSPTHLIKTRGQQVTLRCSSQSGHNTVSWYQQALGQGPQFIFQYYREEENGRGNFPPRFSGLQFPNYSSELNVNALELDDSALYLCASSLEQGAGANVLTFGAGSRLTVL.

V gene TRBV12-3 or TRBV12-4 combines with J gene TRBJ1-2; no reliable D call. The CDR3 runs to 13 residues. Trimming shortened V by 5 bases and J by 2 bases, and 9 bases separated the two germline ends. The CDR3 spells CASSIDTNYGYTF. CDR3 bases: TGTGCCAGCAGTATTGACACCAACTATGGCTACACCTTC.

This clone was seen more than once but under ten times. J is TRBJ2-7 and V is TRBV6-5, with 11 nucleotides matching TRBD2. V was pared by 3 bases and J by 0 bases, with 1 base of the junction left unmatched. Germline V gene data show CDR1 as MNHEY and CDR2 as SVGAGI. The length of the CDR3 is 15 residues. The CDR3 loop is CASSYGTSGSYEQYF. The CDR3 DNA is TGTGCCAGCAGTTATGGGACTAGCGGCTCCTACGAGCAGTACTTC.

The chain is built from TRBV5-1 and TRBJ1-4, with D possibly being TRBD1 (6 bases). The CDR3 loop spans 17 amino acids. Trimming removed 0 bases at V and 7 bases at J, with 19 bases between. In germline, CDR1 is SGHRS, CDR2 YFSETQ. The CDR3 bases are TGCGCCAGCAGCTTGGCCCCTCAAGACAGGAATCTTGAAAAACTGTTTTTT. Translation gives CASSLAPQDRNLEKLFF.

V usage is TRBV28 and J usage is TRBJ1-5, with 12 bases matching TRBD1. This CDR3 is 14 amino acids long. Germline V CDR1 and CDR2: MDHEN, SYDVKM. The V gene end was trimmed by 4 bases and the J gene end by 5 bases; junction bases not matched to a gene: 0. Here the CDR3 reads CASSWDRGHQPQHF. DNA for the CDR3: TGTGCCAGCAGTTGGGACAGGGGGCATCAGCCCCAGCATTTT.

Here the CDR3 reads CASSLAPRGTGRGTQYF. Here the CDR3 DNA reads TGTGCCAGCAGCTTAGCGCCACGGGGGACAGGTCGTGGGACCCAGTACTTC. The chain has TRBV7-8 and TRBJ2-5, with TRBD1 identical over 8 bases. CDR3 size: 17 residues. Germline assignment: CDR1 SGHVS and CDR2 FQNEAQ. With V trimmed by 0 bases and J by 7 bases, 13 bases remained unmatched.

V and J are TRBV27 and TRBJ2-1; TRBD2 matches at 7 bases. J lost 3 bases, V lost 4 bases, and 3 bases had no gene match. This CDR3 has 14 amino acids. Germline V gene sequence: CDR1 MNHEY, CDR2 SMNVEV (reference sequence). This CDR3 reads CASSSSGRYNEQFF. CDR3 DNA sequence: TGTGCCAGCAGTTCTAGCGGACGCTACAATGAGCAGTTCTTC.

The chain employs TRBV19 and TRBJ2-1; D ambiguous. There are 12 residues in the CDR3. Germline CDR1 LNHDA, CDR2 SQIVND (reference sequence). V was cut by 5 bases and J by 7 bases, with 9 bases left in between. In DNA, the CDR3 is TGTGCCAGTAGTCCCCGAGTGAATGAGCAGTTCTTC. Its translation: CASSPRVNEQFF.

The J gene is TRBJ1-2, the V gene TRBV30; D may be TRBD1 (5 bases). The germline gives CDR1 GTSNPN, CDR2 SVGIG (reference sequence). V dropped 4 bases and J dropped 8 bases, with 14 bases sitting between them. The CDR3 covers 12 residues. The CDR3 spells CAWMSWGSGYTF. CDR3 sequence (DNA): TGTGCCTGGATGTCATGGGGCAGCGGCTACACCTTC.

The chain links TRBV3-1 (or the pseudogene TRBV3-2) to TRBJ1-6; the match to TRBD1 covers 7 bases. The CDR3 is 16 amino acids. Per the germline V gene, CDR1 is LGHDT and CDR2 is YNNKEL (reference sequence). After removal of 5 bases from V and 7 bases from J, the junction contained 11 bases not matched to a gene. In nucleotides, the CDR3 is TGTGCCAGCAGCGACCACTCCCGGGACAGAAATTCACCCCTCCACTTT. It specifies CASSDHSRDRNSPLHF.

The chain links TRBV5-6 to TRBJ2-5; D uncertain. V dropped 0 bases and J dropped 2 bases, with 8 bases sitting between them. The CDR3 extends over 14 amino acids. The V gene's germline CDR1 is SGHDT and CDR2 YYEEEE. CDR3 DNA sequence: TGTGCCAGCAGCTTGGCCCCCAAACAAGAGACCCAGTACTTC. Encoded protein: CASSLAPKQETQYF.

The chain carries TRBV7-9 and TRBJ2-7; D might be TRBD1 (6 bases). Trimming cost V 1 base and J 5 bases, with 12 bases left between them. Germline lookup yields CDR1 SEHNR and CDR2 FQNEAQ (reference sequence). The CDR3 has 14 residues. Here the CDR3 reads CASSLVSGVDEQYF. In nucleotides, the CDR3 is TGTGCCAGCAGCTTAGTTTCAGGGGTGGACGAGCAGTACTTC.